Below, 3 T cell receptor beta chains from the same sample are listed, as sequenced in a study of cytomegalovirus exposure and HLA in healthy donors. Both 60 Vbeta primers and 13 Jbeta primers went into the PCR. TCRdb's copy holds only in-frame clones and misses some; the assay was immunoSEQ multiplex PCR. The sample holds roughly 93,000 clones; about 80% are singletons and the top ten take approximately 7.5%. The sequenced material came from PBMCs. The receptors originated from a man aged 25 to 45 in good health and CMV-seronegative.

This clone was observed a few times. The chain is built from TRBV6-4 and TRBJ1-6; D ambiguous. The CDR3 covers 13 residues. Between the trimmed V and J ends, which lost 0 bases and 7 bases, there was a span of 4 bases. CDR1 is MRHNA, CDR2 SNTAGT, per germline. Here the CDR3 reads CASSDSENSPLHF. CDR3 in DNA: TGTGCCAGCAGTGACTCGGAGAATTCACCCCTCCACTTT.

This chain links TRBV5-4 with TRBJ2-2; 8 bases fit TRBD1. With 10 bases clipped from V and 6 bases from J, the junction kept 20 bases outside the gene matches. Germline-derived CDR1 and CDR2 are SGHNT and YYREEE (reference sequence). The CDR3 contains 17 residues. The CDR3: CASWSRRQGSGSGELFF. In DNA, the CDR3 is TGTGCCTCATGGTCTCGTCGACAGGGGAGTGGTTCCGGGGAGCTGTTTTTT. Supplemented by reference TRBV5-4 and TRBJ2-2, the full variable domain reads ETGVTQSPTHLIKTRGQQVTLRCSSQSGHNTVSWYQQALGQGPQFIFQYYREEENGRGNFPPRFSGLQFPNYSSELNVNALELDDSALYLCASWSRRQGSGSGELFFGEGSRLTVL.

The gene calls are TRBV5-1 and TRBJ2-1; D is perhaps TRBD1 (6 bases). The CDR3 has 15 residues. Looked up from germline, CDR1 is SGHRS and CDR2 is YFSETQ. V dropped 4 bases and J dropped 0 bases, with 11 bases sitting between them. This CDR3 reads CASSLTGLSYNEQFF. As DNA, the CDR3 is TGCGCCAGCAGCCTCACAGGGCTCTCCTACAATGAGCAGTTCTTC.